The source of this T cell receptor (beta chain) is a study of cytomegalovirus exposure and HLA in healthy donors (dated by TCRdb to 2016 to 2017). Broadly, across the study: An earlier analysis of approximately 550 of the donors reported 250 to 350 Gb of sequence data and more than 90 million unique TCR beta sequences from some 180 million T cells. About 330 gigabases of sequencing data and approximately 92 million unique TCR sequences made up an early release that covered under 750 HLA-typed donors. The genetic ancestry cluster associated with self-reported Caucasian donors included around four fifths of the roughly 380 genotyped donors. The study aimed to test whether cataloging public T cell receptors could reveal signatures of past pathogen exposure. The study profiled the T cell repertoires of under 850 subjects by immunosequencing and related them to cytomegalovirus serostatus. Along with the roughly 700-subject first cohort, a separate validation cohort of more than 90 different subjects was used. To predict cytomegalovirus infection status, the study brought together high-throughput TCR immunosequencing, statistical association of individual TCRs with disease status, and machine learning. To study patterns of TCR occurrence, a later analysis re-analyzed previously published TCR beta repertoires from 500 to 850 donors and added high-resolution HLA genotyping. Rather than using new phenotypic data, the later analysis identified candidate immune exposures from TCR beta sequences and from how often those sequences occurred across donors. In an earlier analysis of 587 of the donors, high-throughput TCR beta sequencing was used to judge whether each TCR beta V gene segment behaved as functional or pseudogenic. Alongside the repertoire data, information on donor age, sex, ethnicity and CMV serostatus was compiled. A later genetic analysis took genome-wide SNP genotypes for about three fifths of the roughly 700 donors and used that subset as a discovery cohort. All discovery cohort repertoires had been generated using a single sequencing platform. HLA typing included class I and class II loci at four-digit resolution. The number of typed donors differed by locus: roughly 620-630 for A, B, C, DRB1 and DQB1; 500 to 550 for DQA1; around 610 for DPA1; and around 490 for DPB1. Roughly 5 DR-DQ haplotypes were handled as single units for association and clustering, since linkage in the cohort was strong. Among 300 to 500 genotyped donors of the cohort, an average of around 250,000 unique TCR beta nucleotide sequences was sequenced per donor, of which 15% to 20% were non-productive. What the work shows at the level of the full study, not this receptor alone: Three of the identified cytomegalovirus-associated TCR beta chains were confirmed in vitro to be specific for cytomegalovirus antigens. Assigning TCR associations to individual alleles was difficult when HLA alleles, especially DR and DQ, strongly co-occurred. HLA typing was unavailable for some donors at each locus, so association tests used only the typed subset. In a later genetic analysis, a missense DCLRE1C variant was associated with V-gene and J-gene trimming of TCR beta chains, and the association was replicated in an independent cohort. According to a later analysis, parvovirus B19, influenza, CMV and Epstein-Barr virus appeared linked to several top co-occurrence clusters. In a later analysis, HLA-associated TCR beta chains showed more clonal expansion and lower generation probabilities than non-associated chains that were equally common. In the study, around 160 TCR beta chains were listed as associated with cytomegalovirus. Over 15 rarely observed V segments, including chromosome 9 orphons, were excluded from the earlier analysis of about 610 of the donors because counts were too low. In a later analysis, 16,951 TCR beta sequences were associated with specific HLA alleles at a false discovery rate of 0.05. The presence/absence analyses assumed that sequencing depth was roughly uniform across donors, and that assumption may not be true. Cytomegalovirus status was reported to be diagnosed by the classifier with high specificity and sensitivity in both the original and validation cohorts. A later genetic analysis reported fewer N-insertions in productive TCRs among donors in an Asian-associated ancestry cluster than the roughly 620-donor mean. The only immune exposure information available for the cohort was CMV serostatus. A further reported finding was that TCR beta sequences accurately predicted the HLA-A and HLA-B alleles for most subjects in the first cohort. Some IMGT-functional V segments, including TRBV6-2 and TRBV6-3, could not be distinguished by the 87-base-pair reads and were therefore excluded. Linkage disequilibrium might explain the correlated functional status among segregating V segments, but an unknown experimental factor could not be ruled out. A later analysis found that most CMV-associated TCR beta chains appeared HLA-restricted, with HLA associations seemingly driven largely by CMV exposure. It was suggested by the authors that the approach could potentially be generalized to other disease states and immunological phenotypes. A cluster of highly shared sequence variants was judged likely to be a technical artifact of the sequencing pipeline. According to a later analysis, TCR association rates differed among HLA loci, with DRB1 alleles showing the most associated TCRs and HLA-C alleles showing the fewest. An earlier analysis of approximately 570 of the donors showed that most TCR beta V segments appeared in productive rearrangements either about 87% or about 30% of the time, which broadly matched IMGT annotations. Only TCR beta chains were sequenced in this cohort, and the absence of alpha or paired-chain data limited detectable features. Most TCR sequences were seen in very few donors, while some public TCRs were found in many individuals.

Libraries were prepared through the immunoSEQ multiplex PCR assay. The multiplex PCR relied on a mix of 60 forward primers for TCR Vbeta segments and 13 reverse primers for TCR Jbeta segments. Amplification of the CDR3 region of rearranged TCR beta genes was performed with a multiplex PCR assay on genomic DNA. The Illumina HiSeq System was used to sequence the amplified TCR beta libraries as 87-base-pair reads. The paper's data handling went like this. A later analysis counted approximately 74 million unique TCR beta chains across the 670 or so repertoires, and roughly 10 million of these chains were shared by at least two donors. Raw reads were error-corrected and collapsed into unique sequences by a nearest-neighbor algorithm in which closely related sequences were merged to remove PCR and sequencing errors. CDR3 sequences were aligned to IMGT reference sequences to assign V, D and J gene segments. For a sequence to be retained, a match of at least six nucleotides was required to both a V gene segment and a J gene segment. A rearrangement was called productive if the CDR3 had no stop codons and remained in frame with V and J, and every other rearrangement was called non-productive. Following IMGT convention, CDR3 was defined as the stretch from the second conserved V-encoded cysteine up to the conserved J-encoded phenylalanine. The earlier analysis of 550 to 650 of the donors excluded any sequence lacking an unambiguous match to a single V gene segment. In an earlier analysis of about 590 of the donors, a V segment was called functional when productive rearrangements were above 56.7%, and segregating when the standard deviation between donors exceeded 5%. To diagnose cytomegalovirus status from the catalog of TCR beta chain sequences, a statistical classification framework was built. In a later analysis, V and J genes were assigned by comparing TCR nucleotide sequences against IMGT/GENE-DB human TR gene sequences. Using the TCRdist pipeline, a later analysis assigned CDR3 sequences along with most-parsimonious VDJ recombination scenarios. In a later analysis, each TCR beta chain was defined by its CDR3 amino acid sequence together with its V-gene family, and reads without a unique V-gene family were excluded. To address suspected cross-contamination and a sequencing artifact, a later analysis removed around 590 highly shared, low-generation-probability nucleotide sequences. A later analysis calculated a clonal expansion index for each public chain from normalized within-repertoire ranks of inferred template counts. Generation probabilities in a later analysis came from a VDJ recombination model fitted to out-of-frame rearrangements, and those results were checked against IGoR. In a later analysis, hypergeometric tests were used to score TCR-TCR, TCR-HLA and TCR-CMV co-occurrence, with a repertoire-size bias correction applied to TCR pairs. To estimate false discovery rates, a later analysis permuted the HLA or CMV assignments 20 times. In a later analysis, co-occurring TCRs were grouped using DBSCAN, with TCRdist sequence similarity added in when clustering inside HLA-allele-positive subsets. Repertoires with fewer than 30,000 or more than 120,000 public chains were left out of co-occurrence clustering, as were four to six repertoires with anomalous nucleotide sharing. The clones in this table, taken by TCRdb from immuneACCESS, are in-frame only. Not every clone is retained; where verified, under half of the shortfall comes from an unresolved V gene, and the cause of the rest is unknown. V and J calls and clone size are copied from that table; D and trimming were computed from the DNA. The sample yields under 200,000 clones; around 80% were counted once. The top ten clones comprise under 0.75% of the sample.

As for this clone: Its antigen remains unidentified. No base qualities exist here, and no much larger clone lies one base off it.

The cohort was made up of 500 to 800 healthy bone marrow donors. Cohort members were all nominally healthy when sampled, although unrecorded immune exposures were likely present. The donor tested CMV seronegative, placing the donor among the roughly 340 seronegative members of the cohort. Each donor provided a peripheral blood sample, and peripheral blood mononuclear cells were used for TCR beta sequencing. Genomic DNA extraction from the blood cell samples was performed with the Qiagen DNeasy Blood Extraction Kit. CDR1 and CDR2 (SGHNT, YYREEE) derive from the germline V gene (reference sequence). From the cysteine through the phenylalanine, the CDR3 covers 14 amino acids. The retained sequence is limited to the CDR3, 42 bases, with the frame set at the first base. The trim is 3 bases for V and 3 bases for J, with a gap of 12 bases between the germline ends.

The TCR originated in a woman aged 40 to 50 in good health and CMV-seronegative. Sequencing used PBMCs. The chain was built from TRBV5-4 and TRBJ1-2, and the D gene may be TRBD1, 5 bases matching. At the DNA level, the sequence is TGTGCCAGCAGCTCCTCCGACAGCTACTATGGCTACACCTTC. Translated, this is CASSSSDSYYGYTF.